This T cell receptor (beta chain) appears in the sequencing data of a study of cytomegalovirus exposure and HLA in healthy donors. Of note for this clone: Its specificity is unknown.

Study conclusions and caveats: The presence/absence work took it that sequencing depth was about the same across donors.

PCR used 60 Vbeta primers and 13 Jbeta primers. Produced via immunoSEQ multiplex PCR; TCRdb's table is partial and in-frame only. The sample consists of around 120,000 clones, roughly 80% of them appearing once. Germline V gene data show CDR1 as MNHEY and CDR2 as SVGAGI. V lost 7 bases to trimming and J lost 5 bases, with 17 bases between them. This CDR3 region has 14 residues. Sequences were obtained from PBMCs. This clonotype originated in a female donor in good health and CMV-seropositive. The V and J genes are TRBV6-5 and TRBJ1-1, with a possible D match to TRBD1 (6 bases). The CDR3 reads CASNSRGRGTEAFF. Written as DNA, the CDR3 is TGTGCCAGCAACTCTCGGGGGCGGGGGACTGAAGCTTTCTTT.